These 29 T cell receptor beta chains share one sample of origin, sequenced in a study of T cells in Graves' hyperthyroidism and ophthalmopathy (dated by TCRdb to the late 2010s). Library preparation used multiplex PCR. The sequencer listed for this sample is Illumina HiSeq 2000. The TCR beta CDR3 regions were amplified from RNA transcripts. For the first round of RT-PCR on the TCR CDR3, the HTBI primer set was used together with the Qiagen OneStep RT-PCR kit. TCRdb reran the public reads through fastp at Q25 and MiXCR, keeping productive beta chains. For every CDR3 protein sequence, its rows merge into one entry that carries the most common genes and DNA. In this sample the table shows around 300,000 distinct CDR3 sequences, roughly 15% of which occur a single time. The ten largest clones represent 7.8% of the sample. Sequenced material: blood. The source is a woman aged 25 to 39 with Graves' hyperthyroidism that later progressed to Graves' ophthalmopathy.

This clonotype was found many times. The chain recombines TRBV12-3 or TRBV12-4 with TRBJ2-7, with TRBD2 as a possible D gene (7 bases). V lost 7 bases, J lost 0 bases, and 19 bases lay in between. The CDR3 consists of 16 residues. CDR3 DNA sequence: TGTGCCAGCAATCCAGGAACAAGGGGGGGCTCCTACGAGCAGTACTTC. Translation gives CASNPGTRGGSYEQYF.

The CDR3 sequence is CASSIVSGGSYEQYF. CDR3 bases: TGTGCCAGTAGTATAGTTAGCGGGGGCAGCTACGAGCAGTACTTC. This chain uses TRBV19 with TRBJ2-7, with 9 bases fitting TRBD2. Germline loops: CDR1 LNHDA, CDR2 SQIVND (reference sequence). CDR3 length: 15 residues. V shed 1 base, J shed 3 bases, and the junction held 4 bases outside the gene matches.

The chain links TRBV7-9 to TRBJ1-6; perhaps TRBD1 as D (5 bases). Trimming took 1 base from V and 8 from J, leaving 12 bases between them. Germline V lookup: CDR1 SEHNR, CDR2 FQNEAQ (reference sequence). There are 15 residues in the CDR3. Here the CDR3 DNA reads TGTGCCAGCAGCTTAGTGCAGGGACCGGATTCACCCCTCCACTTT. Translation gives CASSLVQGPDSPLHF.

This chain uses TRBV19 with TRBJ2-1, with 9 bases lining up with TRBD2. The V segment lost 3 bases and the J segment 6 bases; nucleotides outside the gene matches: 6. This CDR3 has 15 residues. The V gene's germline CDR1 is LNHDA and CDR2 SQIVND (reference sequence). Here the CDR3 reads CASSILAGESNEQFF. As DNA, the CDR3 is TGTGCCAGTAGTATTTTAGCGGGAGAATCCAATGAGCAGTTCTTC.

This clonotype was counted at least ten times. This CDR3 is CSVEGTSGTYEQYF. CDR3 DNA sequence: TGCAGCGTTGAGGGGACTAGCGGGACCTACGAGCAGTACTTC. This chain joins TRBV29-1 and TRBJ2-7; 13 bases are shared with TRBD2. Trimming at V came to 3 bases and at J to 2 bases, leaving 1 base not matched to a gene. Germline V gene lookup returns CDR1 SQVTM and CDR2 ANQGSEA. The length of the CDR3 is 14 residues.

This clonotype was observed at least ten times. The CDR3 sequence is CAWSAPTVEAFF. DNA for the CDR3: TGTGCCTGGAGTGCCCCGACAGTTGAAGCTTTCTTT. The chain links TRBV30 to TRBJ1-1; TRBD1 is a possible D gene (5 bases). V shed 1 base and J shed 7 bases, with 10 bases lying between them. CDR1 is GTSNPN and CDR2 is SVGIG in the germline V gene (reference sequence). The CDR3 consists of 12 residues. The variable domain in full, completed from reference TRBV30 and TRBJ1-1, reads SQTIHQWPATLVQPVGSPLSLECTVEGTSNPNLYWYRQAAGRGLQLLFYSVGIGQISSEVPQNLSASRPQDRQFILSSKKLLLSDSGFYLCAWSAPTVEAFFGQGTRLTVV.

This clonotype was observed a few times. The V and J genes are TRBV27 and TRBJ2-3, with TRBD1 matching 7 bases. Germline-derived CDR1 and CDR2 are MNHEY and SMNVEV (reference sequence). The CDR3 length is 16 residues. J gave up 0 bases and V 3 bases, and 6 bases lay outside the gene matches. In DNA form, the CDR3 reads TGTGCCAGCAGTTTTTTTCCGACAGGGAGCACAGATACGCAGTATTTT. Residues: CASSFFPTGSTDTQYF.

This clonotype has a handful of counts. This may come from a read error, since a much larger clone is one base off. This CDR3 fails to terminate in the conserved phenylalanine or tryptophan, so it likely reflects a read error. V is TRBV30 and J is TRBJ1-1; D is uncertain. Germline V gene lookup returns CDR1 GTSNPN and CDR2 SVGIG (reference sequence). V lost 2 bases and J 4 bases, leaving 14 bases between the germline ends. The length of the CDR3 is 14 residues. The CDR3 bases are TGTGCCTGGAGTACGGCGGGGAAGGTCACTGAAGCTTTCCTT. Translated, it gives CAWSTAGKVTEAFL.

The CDR3 spells CASSGSGREAGELFF. CDR3 DNA: TGTGCCAGCAGTGGTAGCGGGAGAGAGGCCGGGGAGCTGTTTTTT. The chain couples TRBV12-3 or TRBV12-4 to TRBJ2-2; the match to TRBD2 covers 9 bases. The J segment lost 6 bases and the V segment lost 5 bases, leaving 7 bases of the junction unmatched. The CDR3 extends over 15 amino acids.

The V call is TRBV9, the J call TRBJ2-7, with D unclear. The CDR3 length is 14 residues. V was pared by 0 bases and J by 5 bases, with 12 bases between. Germline CDR1 and CDR2: SGDLS and YYNGEE. The chain's CDR3 is CASSVAGVSNEQYF. In DNA form, the CDR3 reads TGTGCCAGCAGCGTAGCAGGCGTCTCAAACGAGCAGTACTTC.

This clonotype occurred many times. CDR3 amino acids: CASSLRAGGFGETQYF. In nucleotides, the CDR3 is TGTGCCAGCAGCCTTCGAGCGGGAGGCTTCGGGGAGACCCAGTACTTC. J is TRBJ2-5 and V is TRBV13; 9 bases agree with TRBD2. Germline V gives CDR1 PRHDT, CDR2 FYEKMQ (reference sequence). After removal of 5 bases from V and 5 bases from J, the junction contained 12 bases not matched to a gene. The CDR3 sequence is 16 residues long.

V is TRBV4-1 and J is TRBJ2-3; D possibly corresponds to TRBD1 (6 bases). CDR3 size: 15 residues. Trimming removed 6 bases at V and 3 bases at J, with 16 bases between. The germline CDR1 and CDR2 sequences are MGHRA and YSYEKL. In DNA form, the CDR3 reads TGCGCCAGCAGTCTTGAGGGGGTTGGAACAGATACGCAGTATTTT. Protein product: CASSLEGVGTDTQYF.

This clonotype occurred many times. The genes are TRBV20-1 and TRBJ1-2; D unresolved. The CDR3 sequence is 12 residues long. V lost 3 bases and J lost 4, with 9 bases in between. CDR1 is DFQATT, CDR2 SNEGSKA, per germline (reference sequence). In DNA form, the CDR3 reads TGCAGTGCTAGCCGGGGATCCTATGGCTACACCTTC. This translates into CSASRGSYGYTF.

The table lists this clonotype with many counts. J is TRBJ2-5 and V is TRBV10-3; unclear D gene. V lost 7 bases and J 5 bases, leaving 14 bases between the germline ends. Per the germline V gene, CDR1 is ENHRY and CDR2 is SYGVKD. The CDR3 consists of 13 residues. CDR3 sequence: CAINRALSETQYF. DNA of the CDR3: TGTGCCATCAACCGGGCACTGAGTGAGACCCAGTACTTC.

This clonotype was recorded many times. J is TRBJ1-1 and V is TRBV20-1; D might be TRBD1 (5 bases). The CDR3 has 13 residues. Germline CDR1 is DFQATT and CDR2 is SNEGSKA (reference sequence). V lost 6 bases and J lost 4, with 15 bases in between. The CDR3 spells CSAFWGGTTEAFF. The CDR3 DNA sequence: TGCAGTGCGTTCTGGGGAGGGACCACTGAAGCTTTCTTT.

This clonotype has only a few counts. CDR3 bases: TGTGCCAGCAGTTATAGCGGATTCTCCTACGAGCAGTACTTC. Encoded protein: CASSYSGFSYEQYF. The chain uses TRBV27 and TRBJ2-7; TRBD2 is a possible D gene (6 bases). Germline CDR1 is MNHEY and CDR2 is SMNVEV (reference sequence). This CDR3 region has 14 residues. V lost 4 bases and J 0 bases, leaving 10 bases between the germline ends.

In this sample, this clonotype turned up many times. The chain carries TRBV11-2 and TRBJ2-1; D remains unclear. Deletions cut 5 bases from V and 8 bases from J, with 7 bases between. Germline-derived CDR1 and CDR2 are SGHAT and FQNNGV. The CDR3 extends over 11 amino acids. CDR3 nucleotides: TGTGCCAGCAGCCACGGTGATGAGCAGTTCTTC. Translated, it gives CASSHGDEQFF.

This clonotype was counted at least ten times. The rearrangement links TRBV19 to TRBJ1-1, with D unresolved. This CDR3 comprises 13 residues. V lost 3 bases and J lost 4, with 9 bases in between. Germline loops: CDR1 LNHDA, CDR2 SQIVND (reference sequence). The CDR3 loop is CASSIEKGTEAFF. The CDR3, as DNA: TGTGCCAGTAGTATTGAAAAGGGCACTGAAGCTTTCTTT.

This clonotype was detected many times. V and J are TRBV2 and TRBJ2-3, with 7 nucleotides matching TRBD1. Germline trimming cut 10 bases from V and 3 bases from J; bases unmatched to any gene: 10. This CDR3 is 14 amino acids long. The V gene's germline CDR1 is SNHLY and CDR2 FYNNEI. DNA for the CDR3: TGTGCCAAAACGGACAGGACCAAAACAGATACGCAGTATTTT. This gives the protein CAKTDRTKTDTQYF.

This clonotype came up many times. The gene calls are TRBV4-3 and TRBJ1-1; TRBD1 might be the D (5 bases). Germline V lookup: CDR1 LGHNA, CDR2 YSLEER. The CDR3 has 13 residues. Between the trimmed V and J ends, which lost 4 bases and 10 bases, there was a span of 16 bases. The CDR3 coding sequence is TGCGCCAGCAGCCGATCGGACGGGACCGGAGCTTTCTTT. This translates into CASSRSDGTGAFF.

This clonotype was recorded many times. The rearrangement links TRBV19 to TRBJ2-1; 13 bases map to TRBD2. Germline V gene data show CDR1 as LNHDA and CDR2 as SQIVND (reference sequence). This CDR3 region has 16 residues. Trimming took 4 bases from V and 6 from J; bases not matched to a gene: 6. The CDR3 protein is CASSTPTSGGGNEQFF. The CDR3 DNA reads as TGTGCCAGTAGTACGCCCACTAGCGGGGGGGGCAATGAGCAGTTCTTC.

This clonotype was seen ten or more times. V and J are TRBV7-6 and TRBJ2-7, with a tentative D call TRBD2 (6 bases). V lost 4 bases, J lost 5 bases, and 12 bases lay in between. CDR1 is SGHVS and CDR2 is FNYEAQ in the germline V gene. CDR3 length: 13 amino acids. The DNA for the CDR3 is TGTGCCAGCAGCTGGGGGGAGCTCAACGAGCAGTACTTC. Its translation is CASSWGELNEQYF.

The chain couples TRBV10-3 to TRBJ1-1; 8 bases match TRBD1. CDR3 length equals 14 residues. J lost 6 bases, V lost 5 bases, and 8 bases had no gene match. Germline V CDR1 and CDR2: ENHRY, SYGVKD. CDR3 nucleotide sequence: TGTGCCATCAGTACCGGACAGGGAGGGTCTGAAGCTTTCTTT. It codes for CAISTGQGGSEAFF.

This clonotype was seen repeatedly, ten times or more. The chain combines TRBV28 with TRBJ1-1; 7 nucleotides line up with TRBD1. The V gene end was trimmed by 7 bases and the J gene end by 4 bases; junction bases not matched to a gene: 12. This CDR3 contains 15 residues. Germline lookup yields CDR1 MDHEN and CDR2 SYDVKM. DNA for the CDR3: TGTGCCAGCATCCCCTCGGCAGGGGGAGGCACTGAAGCTTTCTTT. It translates to CASIPSAGGGTEAFF.

This clonotype was detected ten times or more. This chain uses TRBV3-1 with TRBJ2-5; either TRBD1 or TRBD2 may supply D (5 bases each). The CDR3 contains 12 residues. Trimming stripped 3 bases from V and 4 bases from J, with 6 bases between. CDR1 is LGHDT and CDR2 is YNNKEL in the germline V gene (reference sequence). This CDR3 reads CASSHGGETQYF. DNA for the CDR3: TGTGCCAGCAGCCATGGGGGAGAGACCCAGTACTTC.

This clonotype was picked up one time. At one end, the junction sequence differs from germline, possibly due to a read error. V is TRBV2 and J is TRBJ2-2; 7 bases map to TRBD1. Germline CDR1 and CDR2: SNHLY and FYNNEI. The CDR3 has 15 amino acids. CDR3 region: CASSLDRVAAGELFF. CDR3 DNA sequence: TGTGCCAGCAGCCTCGACAGGGTCGCCGCCGGGGAGCTGTTCTTT. The full variable domain, completed using reference TRBV2 and TRBJ2-2, is EPEVTQTPSHQVTQMGQEVILRCVPISNHLYFYWYRQILGQKVEFLVSFYNNEISEKSEIFDDQFSVERPDGSNFTLKIRSTKLEDSAMYFCASSLDRVAAGELFFGEGSRLTVL.

V gene TRBV12-3 or TRBV12-4 combines with J gene TRBJ2-5; D not resolved. The CDR3 is made up of 12 amino acids. V lost 3 bases to trimming and J lost 5 bases, with 7 bases between them. The DNA of the CDR3 is TGTGCCAGCAGTTTCCTAGGCGAGACCCAGTACTTC. Its protein is CASSFLGETQYF.

The chain recombines TRBV12-3 or TRBV12-4 with TRBJ1-3; 8 bases match TRBD1. This CDR3 comprises 15 residues. V shed 4 bases, J shed 3 bases, and the junction held 5 bases outside the gene matches. DNA for the CDR3: TGTGCCAGCAGTTATTTCGGGACAGGTGGAAACACCATATATTTT. This gives the protein CASSYFGTGGNTIYF.

This clonotype appeared many times. In nucleotides, the CDR3 is TGCGCCAGCAGCCAACTAGAGGAGATGAACACTGAAGCTTTCTTT. Translating gives CASSQLEEMNTEAFF. The rearrangement uses TRBV4-1 and TRBJ1-1, with D uncertain. Trimming took 2 bases from V and 0 from J, leaving 10 bases between them. Germline CDR1 reads MGHRA; CDR2 reads YSYEKL. This CDR3 comprises 15 residues.